This paragraph reports one T cell receptor (beta chain). Sequencing was performed with immunoSEQ multiplex PCR; in TCRdb, only in-frame clones are kept and a portion is missing. The repertoire holds about 85,000 clones, with around 80% as singletons. This sample is part of a study of OX40 agonist ivuxolimab in advanced cancers. The source of this sequence is an adult with an advanced solid tumor such as melanoma, head and neck, liver or kidney cancer. The input for sequencing was CD4+ or CD8+ T cells sorted from blood, taken in a trial of the OX40 agonist ivuxolimab.

CDR3 nucleotides: TGTGCCAGCAGCCTATTAGCATTACAGGGGATCGGCAATCAGCCCCAGCATTTT. Translation: CASSLLALQGIGNQPQHF. This chain links TRBV7-2 with TRBJ1-5; 7 positions agree with TRBD1. The CDR3 has 18 amino acids. From germline, CDR1 is SGHTA and CDR2 FQGNSA. V lost 5 bases and J lost 2; bases outside the gene matches: 15.